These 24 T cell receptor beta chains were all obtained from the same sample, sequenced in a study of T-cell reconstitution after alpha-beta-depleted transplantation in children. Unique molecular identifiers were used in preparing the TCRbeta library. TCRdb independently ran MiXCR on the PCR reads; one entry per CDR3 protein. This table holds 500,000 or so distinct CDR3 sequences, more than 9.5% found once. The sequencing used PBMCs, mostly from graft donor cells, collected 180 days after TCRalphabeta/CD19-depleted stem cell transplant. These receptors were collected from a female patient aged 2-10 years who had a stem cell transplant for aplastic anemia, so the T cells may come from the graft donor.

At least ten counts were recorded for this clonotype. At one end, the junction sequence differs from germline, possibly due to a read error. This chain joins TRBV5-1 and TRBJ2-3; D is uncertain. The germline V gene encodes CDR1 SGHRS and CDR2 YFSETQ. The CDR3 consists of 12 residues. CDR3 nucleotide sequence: TGTGCCAGCAGTTTAAGTTCAGATACGCAGTATTTT. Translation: CASSLSSDTQYF.

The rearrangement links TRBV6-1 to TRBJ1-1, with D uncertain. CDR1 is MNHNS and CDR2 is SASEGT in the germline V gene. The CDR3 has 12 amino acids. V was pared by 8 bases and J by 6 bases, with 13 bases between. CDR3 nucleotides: TGTGCCAGCTGGCGGGTCACTGCTGAAGCTTTCTTT. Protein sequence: CASWRVTAEAFF.

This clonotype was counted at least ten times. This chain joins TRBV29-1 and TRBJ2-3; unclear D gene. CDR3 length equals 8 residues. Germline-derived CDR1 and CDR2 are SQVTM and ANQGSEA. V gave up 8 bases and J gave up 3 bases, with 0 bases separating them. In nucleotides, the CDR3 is TGCAGCACAGATACGCAGTATTTT. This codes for CSTDTQYF.

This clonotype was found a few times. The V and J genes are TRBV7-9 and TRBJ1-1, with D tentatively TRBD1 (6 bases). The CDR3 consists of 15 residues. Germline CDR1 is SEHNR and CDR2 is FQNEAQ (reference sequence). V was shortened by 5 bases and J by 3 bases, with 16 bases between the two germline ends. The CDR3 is CASSLRQVVDTEAFF. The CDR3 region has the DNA TGTGCCAGCAGCCTACGACAGGTCGTGGACACTGAAGCTTTCTTT.

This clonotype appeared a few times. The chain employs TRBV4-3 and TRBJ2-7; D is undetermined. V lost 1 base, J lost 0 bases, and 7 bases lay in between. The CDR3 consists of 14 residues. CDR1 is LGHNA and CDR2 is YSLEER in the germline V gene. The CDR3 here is CASSQGPSSYEQYF. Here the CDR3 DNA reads TGCGCCAGCAGCCAAGGTCCTAGCTCCTACGAGCAGTACTTC.

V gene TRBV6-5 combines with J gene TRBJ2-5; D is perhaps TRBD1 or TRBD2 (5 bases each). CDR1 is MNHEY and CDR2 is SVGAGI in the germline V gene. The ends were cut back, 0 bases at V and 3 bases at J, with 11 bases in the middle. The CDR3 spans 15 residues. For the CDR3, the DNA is TGTGCCAGCAGTTACTCCTTGGGACGGAAAGAGACCCAGTACTTC. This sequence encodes CASSYSLGRKETQYF.

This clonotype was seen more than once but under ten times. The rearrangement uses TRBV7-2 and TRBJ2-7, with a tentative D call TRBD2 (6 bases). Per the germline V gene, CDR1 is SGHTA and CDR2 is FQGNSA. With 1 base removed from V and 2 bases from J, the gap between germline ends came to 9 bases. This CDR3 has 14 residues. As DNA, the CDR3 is TGTGCCAGCAGCTTAGATCTAGCGACCTACGAGCAGTACTTC. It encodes CASSLDLATYEQYF.

CDR3 amino acids: CSARDPTSGYNEQFF. For the CDR3, the DNA is TGCAGTGCTAGAGATCCCACTAGCGGATACAATGAGCAGTTCTTC. The chain recombines TRBV20-1 with TRBJ2-1; 8 bases line up with TRBD2. With 0 bases clipped from V and 4 bases from J, the junction kept 5 bases outside the gene matches. CDR1 DFQATT and CDR2 SNEGSKA come from the germline V gene (reference sequence). The CDR3 totals 15 residues.

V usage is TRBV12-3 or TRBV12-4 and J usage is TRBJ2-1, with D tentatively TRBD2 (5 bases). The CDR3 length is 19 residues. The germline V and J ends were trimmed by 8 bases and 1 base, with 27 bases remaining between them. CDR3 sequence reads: CASGARASRPETSYNEQFF. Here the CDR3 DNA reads TGTGCCAGCGGCGCAAGGGCTAGCCGACCCGAAACATCCTACAATGAGCAGTTCTTC.

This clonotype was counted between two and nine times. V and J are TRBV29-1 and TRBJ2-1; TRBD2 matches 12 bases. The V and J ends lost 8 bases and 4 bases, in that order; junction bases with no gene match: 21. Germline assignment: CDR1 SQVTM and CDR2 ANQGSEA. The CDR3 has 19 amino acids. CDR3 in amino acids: CSSLETSGGRGGAYNEQFF. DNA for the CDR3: TGCAGCTCACTAGAGACTAGCGGGGGCCGGGGAGGTGCATACAATGAGCAGTTCTTC.

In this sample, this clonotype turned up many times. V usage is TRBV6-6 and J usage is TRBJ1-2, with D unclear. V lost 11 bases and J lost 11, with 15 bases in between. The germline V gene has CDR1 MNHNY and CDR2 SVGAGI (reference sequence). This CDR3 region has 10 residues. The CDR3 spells CAGFLKRYTF. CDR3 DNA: TGTGCCGGGTTTTTAAAGAGATACACCTTC.

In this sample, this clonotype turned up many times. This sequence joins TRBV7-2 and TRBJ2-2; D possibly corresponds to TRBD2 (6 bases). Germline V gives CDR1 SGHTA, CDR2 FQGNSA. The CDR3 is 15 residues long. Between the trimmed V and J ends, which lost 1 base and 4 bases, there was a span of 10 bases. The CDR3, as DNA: TGTGCCAGCAGCTTAGTGGGGGGTATCACCGGGGAGCTGTTTTTT. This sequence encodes CASSLVGGITGELFF.

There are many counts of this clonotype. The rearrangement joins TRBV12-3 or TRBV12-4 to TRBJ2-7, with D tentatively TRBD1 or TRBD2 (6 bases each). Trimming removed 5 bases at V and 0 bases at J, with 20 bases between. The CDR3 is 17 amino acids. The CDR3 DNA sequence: TGTGCCAGCAGTCTGAGGTCGGGGGCCGATCGCTCCTACGAGCAGTACTTC. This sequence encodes CASSLRSGADRSYEQYF.

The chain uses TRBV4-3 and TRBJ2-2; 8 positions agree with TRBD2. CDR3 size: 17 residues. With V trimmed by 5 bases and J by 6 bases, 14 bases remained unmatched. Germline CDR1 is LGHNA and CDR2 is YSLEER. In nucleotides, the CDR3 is TGCGCCAGCAGCTCCGGGAACGCGGGGGGACAAGCCGGGGAGCTGTTTTTT. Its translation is CASSSGNAGGQAGELFF.

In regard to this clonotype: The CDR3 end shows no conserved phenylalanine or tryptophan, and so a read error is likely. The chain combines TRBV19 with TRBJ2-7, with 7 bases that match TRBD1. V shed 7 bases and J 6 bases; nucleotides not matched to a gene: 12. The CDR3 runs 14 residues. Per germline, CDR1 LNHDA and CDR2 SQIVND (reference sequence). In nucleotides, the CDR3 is TGTGCCAGTAATCCGCGACAGGGCTTGGGCGAGCAGTACTTG. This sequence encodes CASNPRQGLGEQYL.

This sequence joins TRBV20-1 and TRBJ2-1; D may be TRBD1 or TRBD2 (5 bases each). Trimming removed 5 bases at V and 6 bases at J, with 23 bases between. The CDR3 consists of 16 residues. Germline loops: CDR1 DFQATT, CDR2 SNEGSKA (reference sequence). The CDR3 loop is CSAPGARDGYSNEQFF. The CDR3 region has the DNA TGCAGTGCTCCCGGCGCCCGGGACGGCTACTCCAATGAGCAGTTCTTC.

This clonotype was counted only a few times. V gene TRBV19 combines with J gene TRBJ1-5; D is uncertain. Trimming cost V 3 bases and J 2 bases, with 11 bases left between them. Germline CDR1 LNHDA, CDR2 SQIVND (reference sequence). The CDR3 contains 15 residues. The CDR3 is CASSIGPLRNQPQHF. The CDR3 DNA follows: TGTGCCAGTAGTATTGGGCCACTTCGCAATCAGCCCCAGCATTTT.

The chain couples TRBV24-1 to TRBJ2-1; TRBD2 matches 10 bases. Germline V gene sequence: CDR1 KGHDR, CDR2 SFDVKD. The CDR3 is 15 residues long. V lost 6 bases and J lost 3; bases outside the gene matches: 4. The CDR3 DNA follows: TGTGCCACCAGTCCCATAGCGGGAGGCTACAATGAGCAGTTCTTC. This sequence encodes CATSPIAGGYNEQFF.

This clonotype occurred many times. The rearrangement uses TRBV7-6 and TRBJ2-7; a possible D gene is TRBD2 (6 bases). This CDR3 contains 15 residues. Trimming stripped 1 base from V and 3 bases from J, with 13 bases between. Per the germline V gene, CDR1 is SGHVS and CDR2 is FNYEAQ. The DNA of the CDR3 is TGTGCCAGCAGCTTAGGGGCTAGCGAGATCTACGAGCAGTACTTC. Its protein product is CASSLGASEIYEQYF.

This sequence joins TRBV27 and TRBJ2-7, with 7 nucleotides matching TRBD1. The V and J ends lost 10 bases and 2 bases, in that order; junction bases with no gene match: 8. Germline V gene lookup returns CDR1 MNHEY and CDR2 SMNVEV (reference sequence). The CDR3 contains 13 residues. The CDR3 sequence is CANPRQGPYEQYV. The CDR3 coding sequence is TGTGCCAACCCACGACAGGGACCCTACGAGCAGTACGTC.

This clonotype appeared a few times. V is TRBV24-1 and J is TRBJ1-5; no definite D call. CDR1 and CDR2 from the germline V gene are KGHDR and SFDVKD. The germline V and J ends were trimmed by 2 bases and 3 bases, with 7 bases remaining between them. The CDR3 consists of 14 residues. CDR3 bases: TGTGCCACCAGTGATTGGACGGCCAATCAGCCCCAGCATTTT. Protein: CATSDWTANQPQHF.

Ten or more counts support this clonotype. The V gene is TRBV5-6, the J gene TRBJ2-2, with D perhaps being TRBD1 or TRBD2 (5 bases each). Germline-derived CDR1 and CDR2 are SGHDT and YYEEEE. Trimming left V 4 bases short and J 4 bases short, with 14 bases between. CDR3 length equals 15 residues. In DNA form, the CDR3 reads TGTGCCAGCAGCCTTGCTGGGGGATTCACCGGGGAGCTGTTTTTT. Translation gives CASSLAGGFTGELFF.

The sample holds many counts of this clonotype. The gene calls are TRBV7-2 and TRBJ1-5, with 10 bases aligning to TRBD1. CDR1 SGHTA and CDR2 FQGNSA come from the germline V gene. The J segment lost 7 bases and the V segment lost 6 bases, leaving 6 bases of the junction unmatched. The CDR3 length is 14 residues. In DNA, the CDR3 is TGTGCCAGCAGTCTTGACAGGGGGCGGCAGCCCCAGCATTTT. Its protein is CASSLDRGRQPQHF.

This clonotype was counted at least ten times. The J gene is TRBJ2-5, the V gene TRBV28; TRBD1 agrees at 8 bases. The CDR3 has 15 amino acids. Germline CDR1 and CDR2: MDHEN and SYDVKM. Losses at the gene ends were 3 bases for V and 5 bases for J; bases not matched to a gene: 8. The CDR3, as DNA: TGTGCCAGCAGTTTCTGGACAGGGTGGATGGAGACCCAGTACTTC. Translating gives CASSFWTGWMETQYF.